This T cell receptor (beta chain) was recorded in a study of sequential checkpoint blockade in melanoma. Study-wide context: Both treatment sequences were followed by maintenance nivolumab.

TCRdb's table, derived via immunoSEQ multiplex PCR, lists solely in-frame clones and lacks some. Seen here are 27,000 or so clones, about three quarters observed once, and the top ten hold around a fifth. Treatment denoted: randomized to nivolumab then ipilimumab (arm A) or the reverse (arm B). Germline CDR1 MNHEY, CDR2 SMNVEV (reference sequence). This CDR3 comprises 16 residues. The J segment lost 3 bases and the V segment lost 0 bases, leaving 7 bases of the junction unmatched. Sequencing was performed on CD8+ T cells sorted from blood (inferred from file names), taken from a patient given nivolumab and ipilimumab in sequence. The TCR was taken from a human donor with melanoma. The genes are TRBV27 and TRBJ2-7, with 8 bases identical to TRBD1. The CDR3 spells CASSLSTTGDGYEQYF. CDR3 coding DNA: TGTGCCAGCAGTTTATCGACGACAGGGGACGGCTACGAGCAGTACTTC.